This T cell receptor (beta chain) comes out of a study of blood T cell repertoires in COVID-19. As for the study in general: Acute and convalescent COVID-19 samples came from the United States, Italy and Spain. PBMCs, B-cell-depleted T cells, or T cells provided the cDNA or gDNA that made up the material.

The CDR3 sequence is 15 residues long. V shed 6 bases, J shed 3 bases, and the junction held 3 bases outside the gene matches. The V gene's germline CDR1 is MNHEY and CDR2 SMNVEV (reference sequence). In the authors' methods: Cell counts per sample came from amplifying reference gene primers. The method was immunoSEQ multiplex PCR; TCRdb's version includes in-frame clones alone and lacks a portion of them. The V and J calls and clone size are taken from that table; D and trimming were inferred from the DNA. The sample contains over 50,000 clones, around nine tenths of which appear only once. The specimen was peripheral blood. The V call is TRBV27, the J call TRBJ2-3; 13 nucleotides line up with TRBD2. The receptor was isolated from a human donor with active COVID-19. The donor label of this sample is uncertain. CDR3 in amino acids: CASSPTSGRTDTQYF. CDR3 in DNA: TGTGCCAGCAGCCCGACTAGCGGGAGGACAGATACGCAGTATTTT.